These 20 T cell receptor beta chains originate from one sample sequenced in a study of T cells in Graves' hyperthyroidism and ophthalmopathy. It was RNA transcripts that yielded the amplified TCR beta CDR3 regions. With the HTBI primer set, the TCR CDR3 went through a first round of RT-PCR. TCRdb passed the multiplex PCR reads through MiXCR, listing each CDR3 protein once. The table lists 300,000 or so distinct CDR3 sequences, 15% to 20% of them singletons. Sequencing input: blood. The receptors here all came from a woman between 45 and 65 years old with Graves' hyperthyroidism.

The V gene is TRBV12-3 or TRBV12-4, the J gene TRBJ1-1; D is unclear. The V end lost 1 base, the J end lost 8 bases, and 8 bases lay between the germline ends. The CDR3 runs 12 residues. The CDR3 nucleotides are TGTGCCAGCAGTTTAGAGGCTACCGAAGCTTTCTTT. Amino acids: CASSLEATEAFF.

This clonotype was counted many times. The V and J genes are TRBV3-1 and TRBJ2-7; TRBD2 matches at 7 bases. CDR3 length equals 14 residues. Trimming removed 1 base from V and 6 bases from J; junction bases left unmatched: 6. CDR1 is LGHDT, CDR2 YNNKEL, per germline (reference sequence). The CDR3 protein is CASSQAEVAGEQYF. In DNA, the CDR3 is TGTGCCAGCAGCCAAGCGGAGGTAGCGGGCGAGCAGTACTTC.

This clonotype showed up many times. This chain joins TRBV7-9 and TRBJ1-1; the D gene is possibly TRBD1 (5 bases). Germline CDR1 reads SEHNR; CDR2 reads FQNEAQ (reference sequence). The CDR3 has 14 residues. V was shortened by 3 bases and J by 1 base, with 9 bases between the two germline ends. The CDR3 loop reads CASSFPGQNTEAFF. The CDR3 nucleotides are TGTGCCAGCAGCTTTCCGGGGCAGAACACTGAAGCTTTCTTT.

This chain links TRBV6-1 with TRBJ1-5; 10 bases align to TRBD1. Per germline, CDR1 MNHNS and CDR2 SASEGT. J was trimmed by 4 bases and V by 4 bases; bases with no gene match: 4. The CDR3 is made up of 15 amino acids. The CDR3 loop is CASSVDRGRNQPQHF. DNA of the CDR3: TGTGCCAGCAGTGTCGACAGGGGGCGAAATCAGCCCCAGCATTTT.

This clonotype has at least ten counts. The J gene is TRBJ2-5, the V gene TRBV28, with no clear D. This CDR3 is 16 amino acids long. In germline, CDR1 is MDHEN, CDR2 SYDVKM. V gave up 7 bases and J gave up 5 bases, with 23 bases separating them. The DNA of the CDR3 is TGTGCCAGCACCCCCTTAGGATCCGGCGCGGATGAGACCCAGTACTTC. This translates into CASTPLGSGADETQYF.

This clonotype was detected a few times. CDR3 in DNA: TGTGCCAGCAGAGGGGCTACAGGGGGCGAGGCTTTCTTT. Its translation is CASRGATGGEAFF. V gene TRBV2 combines with J gene TRBJ1-1, with 9 bases aligning to TRBD1. The CDR3 has 13 amino acids. Germline V gives CDR1 SNHLY, CDR2 FYNNEI. Unmatched junction bases numbered 10, after V lost 6 bases and J lost 11 bases.

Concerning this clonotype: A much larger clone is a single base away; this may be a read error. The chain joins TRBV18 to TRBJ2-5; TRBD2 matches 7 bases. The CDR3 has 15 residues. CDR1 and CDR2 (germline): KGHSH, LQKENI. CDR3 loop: CANSPSSGEQETQYF. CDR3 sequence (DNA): TGTGCCAACTCACCTTCTAGCGGAGAGCAAGAGACCCAGTACTTC.

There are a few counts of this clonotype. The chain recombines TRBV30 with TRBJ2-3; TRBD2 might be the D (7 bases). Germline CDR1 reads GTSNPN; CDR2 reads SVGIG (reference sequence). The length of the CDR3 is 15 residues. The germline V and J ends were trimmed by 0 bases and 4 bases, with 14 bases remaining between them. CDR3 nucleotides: TGTGCCTGGAGTGTACTGGCGGGGGCCTCAGATACGCAGTATTTT. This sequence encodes CAWSVLAGASDTQYF.

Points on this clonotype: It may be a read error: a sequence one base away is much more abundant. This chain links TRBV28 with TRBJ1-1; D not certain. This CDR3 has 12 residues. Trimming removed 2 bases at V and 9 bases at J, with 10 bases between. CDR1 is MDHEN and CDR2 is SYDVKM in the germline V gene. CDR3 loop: CASSLRRTKAFF. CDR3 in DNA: TGTGCCAGCAGTTTAAGGCGTACTAAAGCTTTCTTT.

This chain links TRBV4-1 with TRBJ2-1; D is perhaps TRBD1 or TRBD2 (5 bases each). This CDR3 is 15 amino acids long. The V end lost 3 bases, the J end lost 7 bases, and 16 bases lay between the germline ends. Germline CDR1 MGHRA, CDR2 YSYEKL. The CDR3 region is CASSHPGPPWNEQFF. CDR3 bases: TGCGCCAGCAGCCATCCGGGACCCCCCTGGAATGAGCAGTTCTTC.

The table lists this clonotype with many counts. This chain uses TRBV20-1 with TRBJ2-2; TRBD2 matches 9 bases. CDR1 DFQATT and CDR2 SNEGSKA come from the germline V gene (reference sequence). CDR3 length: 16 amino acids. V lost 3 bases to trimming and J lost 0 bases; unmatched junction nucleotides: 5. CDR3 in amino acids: CSARRLADTNTGELFF. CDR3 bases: TGCAGTGCTAGGAGACTAGCGGATACGAACACCGGGGAGCTGTTTTTT.

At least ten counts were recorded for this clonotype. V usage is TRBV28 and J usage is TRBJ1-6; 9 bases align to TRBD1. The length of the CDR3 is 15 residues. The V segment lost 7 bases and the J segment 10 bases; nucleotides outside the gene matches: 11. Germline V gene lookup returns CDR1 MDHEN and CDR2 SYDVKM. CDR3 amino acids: CASKRRTGVISPLHF. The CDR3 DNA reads TGTGCCAGCAAGCGAAGGACAGGGGTGATCTCACCCCTCCACTTT.

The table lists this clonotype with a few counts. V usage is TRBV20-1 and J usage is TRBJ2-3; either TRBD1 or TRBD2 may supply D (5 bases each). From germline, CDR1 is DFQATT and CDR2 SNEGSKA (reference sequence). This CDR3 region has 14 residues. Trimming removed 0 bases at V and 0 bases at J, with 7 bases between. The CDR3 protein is CSARDWGSTDTQYF. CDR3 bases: TGCAGTGCTAGAGACTGGGGGAGCACAGATACGCAGTATTTT.

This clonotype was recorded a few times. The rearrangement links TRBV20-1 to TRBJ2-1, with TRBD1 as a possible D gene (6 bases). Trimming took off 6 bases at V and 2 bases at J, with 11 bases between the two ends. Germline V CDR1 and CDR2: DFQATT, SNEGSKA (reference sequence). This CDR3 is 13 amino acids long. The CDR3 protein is CSADSLTYNEQFF. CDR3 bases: TGCAGTGCGGACAGCCTGACCTACAATGAGCAGTTCTTC.

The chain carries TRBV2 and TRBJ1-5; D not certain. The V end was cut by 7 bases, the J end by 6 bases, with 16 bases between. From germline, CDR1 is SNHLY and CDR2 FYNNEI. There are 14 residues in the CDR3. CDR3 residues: CASNQSGSSQPQHF. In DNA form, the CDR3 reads TGTGCCAGCAATCAGTCAGGTTCTTCTCAGCCCCAGCATTTT.

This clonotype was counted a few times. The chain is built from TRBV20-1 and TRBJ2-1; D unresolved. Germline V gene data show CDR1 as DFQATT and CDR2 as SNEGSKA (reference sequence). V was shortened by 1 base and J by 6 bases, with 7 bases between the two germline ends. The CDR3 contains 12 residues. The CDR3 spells CSARGLPNEQFF. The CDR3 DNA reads TGCAGTGCTAGAGGTCTCCCCAATGAGCAGTTCTTC.

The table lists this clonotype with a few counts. The DNA for the CDR3 is TGCAGTGCTAGGACCCTGGACACTGAAGCTTTCTTT. It encodes CSARTLDTEAFF. The genes are TRBV20-1 and TRBJ1-1; D gene uncertain. The CDR3 is made up of 12 amino acids. Germline CDR1 reads DFQATT; CDR2 reads SNEGSKA (reference sequence). V lost 3 bases, J lost 3 bases, and 8 bases lay in between.

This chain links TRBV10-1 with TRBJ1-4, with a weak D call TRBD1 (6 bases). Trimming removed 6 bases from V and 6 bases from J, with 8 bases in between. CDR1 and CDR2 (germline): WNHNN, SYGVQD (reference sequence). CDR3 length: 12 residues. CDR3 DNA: TGCGCCAGCAGCAGGGGTGATGAAAAACTGTTTTTT. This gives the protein CASSRGDEKLFF.

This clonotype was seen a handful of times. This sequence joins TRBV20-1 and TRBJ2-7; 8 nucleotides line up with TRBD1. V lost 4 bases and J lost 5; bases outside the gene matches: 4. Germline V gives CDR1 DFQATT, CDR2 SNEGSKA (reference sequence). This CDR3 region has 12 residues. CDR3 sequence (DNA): TGCAGTGCTACGGACAGGGCCCACGAGCAGTACTTC. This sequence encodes CSATDRAHEQYF.

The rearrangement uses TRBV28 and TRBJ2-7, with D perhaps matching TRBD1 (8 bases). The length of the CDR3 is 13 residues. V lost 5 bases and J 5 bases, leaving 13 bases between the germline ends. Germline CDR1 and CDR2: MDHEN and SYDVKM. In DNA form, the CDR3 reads TGTGCCAGCAGTACAGGGGGGGCGGACGAGCAGTACTTC. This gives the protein CASSTGGADEQYF.